This passage covers 22 T cell receptor beta chains from one sample sequenced in a study of shared clonotypes between healthy human individuals. Clones were read by immunoSEQ multiplex PCR, and TCRdb kept only the in-frame ones, dropping some. The table lists 200,000 to 250,000 clones, 50% to 75% of them singletons. Sequenced sample: memory CD4+ T cells sorted from blood. This sample's subset: CD45RA-negative fraction. The receptors derive from a man aged 25-45 years in good health.

This clone was seen more than once but under ten times. The rearrangement joins TRBV30 to TRBJ2-3; D not resolved. The CDR3 contains 13 residues. The germline V gene encodes CDR1 GTSNPN and CDR2 SVGIG (reference sequence). Between the trimmed V and J ends, which lost 2 bases and 4 bases, there was a span of 10 bases. The CDR3 coding sequence is TGTGCCTGGAGTTCAAGGGCCCCAGATACGCAGTATTTT. This codes for CAWSSRAPDTQYF.

The CDR3 DNA is TGTGCCATCAGTGACCCCGGGACCCAGAGCTCCTACGAGCAGTACTTC. The encoded protein is CAISDPGTQSSYEQYF. The chain is built from TRBV10-3 and TRBJ2-7; D possibly uses TRBD1 or TRBD2 (5 bases each). V was trimmed by 3 bases and J by 0 bases, leaving 15 bases between them. The germline V gene has CDR1 ENHRY and CDR2 SYGVKD. The CDR3 length is 16 residues.

The CDR3 nucleotides read TGTGCCAGCAGTTACTCGGCACTAGCGGGTTACAATGAGCAGTTCTTC. The encoded protein is CASSYSALAGYNEQFF. This sequence joins TRBV6-5 and TRBJ2-1, with TRBD2 matching over 9 bases. The germline V gene encodes CDR1 MNHEY and CDR2 SVGAGI. V was pared by 0 bases and J by 4 bases, with 4 bases of the junction left unmatched. The CDR3 totals 16 residues.

This clone appeared a single time. The rearrangement links TRBV9 to TRBJ2-6; D is unresolved. Trimming took 1 base from V and 0 from J, leaving 8 bases between them. The V gene's germline CDR1 is SGDLS and CDR2 YYNGEE. This CDR3 has 16 residues. The CDR3 nucleotides are TGTGCCAGCAGCGTAACTCTAGGCTCTGGGGCCAACGTCCTGACTTTC. This gives the protein CASSVTLGSGANVLTF.

The chain combines TRBV9 with TRBJ2-7; D is possibly TRBD1 or TRBD2 (5 bases each). CDR1 and CDR2 (germline): SGDLS, YYNGEE. With 3 bases removed from V and 3 bases from J, the gap between germline ends came to 10 bases. CDR3 size: 13 residues. As DNA, the CDR3 is TGTGCCAGCAGCGCCCCGGGGCGCTACGAGCAGTACTTC. Translating gives CASSAPGRYEQYF.

The chain links TRBV5-4 to TRBJ1-1; possible D gene TRBD1, 5 bases. V lost 0 bases and J 1 base, leaving 19 bases between the germline ends. The germline CDR1 and CDR2 sequences are SGHNT and YYREEE (reference sequence). The CDR3 length is 18 residues. CDR3 nucleotide sequence: TGTGCCAGCAGCTTGGGTGTATCCGGGAGGGGTGCGAACACTGAAGCTTTCTTT. This gives the protein CASSLGVSGRGANTEAFF. Together with reference TRBV5-4 and TRBJ1-1, the CDR3 gives the full variable domain: ETGVTQSPTHLIKTRGQQVTLRCSSQSGHNTVSWYQQALGQGPQFIFQYYREEENGRGNFPPRFSGLQFPNYSSELNVNALELDDSALYLCASSLGVSGRGANTEAFFGQGTRLTVV.

The chain combines TRBV5-6 with TRBJ2-1, with a possible D match to TRBD2 (6 bases). The CDR3 spans 16 residues. Trimming cost V 2 bases and J 7 bases, with 19 bases left between them. Germline V gene sequence: CDR1 SGHDT, CDR2 YYEEEE. The chain's CDR3 is CASSLPVPGSFNEQFF. In nucleotides, the CDR3 is TGTGCCAGCAGCTTACCCGTTCCCGGGAGTTTTAATGAGCAGTTCTTC.

The CDR3 spells CASRPSGRAPYEQYF. The DNA for the CDR3 is TGTGCCAGCAGGCCATCAGGGAGGGCACCCTACGAGCAGTACTTC. This chain connects TRBV28 to TRBJ2-7, with 7 bases fitting TRBD2. This CDR3 comprises 15 residues. With 6 bases clipped from V and 2 bases from J, the junction kept 10 bases outside the gene matches. Looked up from germline, CDR1 is MDHEN and CDR2 is SYDVKM.

The genes are TRBV18 and TRBJ2-7; D remains ambiguous. Trimming took 5 bases from V and 2 from J, leaving 13 bases between them. Germline V gene lookup returns CDR1 KGHSH and CDR2 LQKENI. The length of the CDR3 is 14 residues. CDR3 residues: CASSRNNRAYEQYF. In DNA form, the CDR3 reads TGTGCCAGCTCAAGAAATAATAGGGCCTACGAGCAGTACTTC.

V usage is TRBV28 and J usage is TRBJ1-2; D is unresolved. The CDR3 runs to 14 residues. Germline values: CDR1 MDHEN, CDR2 SYDVKM. V shed 5 bases and J shed 4 bases, with 14 bases lying between them. CDR3 nucleotide sequence: TGTGCCAGCAGTAATGCGGGTATCGGCTATGGCTACACCTTC. This gives the protein CASSNAGIGYGYTF.

The chain has TRBV5-5 and TRBJ2-7; D not resolved. Trimming stripped 4 bases from V and 3 bases from J, with 8 bases between. The CDR3 covers 12 residues. Germline V gene sequence: CDR1 SGHKS, CDR2 YYEKEE (reference sequence). The CDR3 DNA reads as TGTGCCAGCAGCCTAATAAACTACGAGCAGTACTTC. Protein sequence: CASSLINYEQYF.

The CDR3 DNA sequence: TGCGCCAGCAGCCAAGATCCACTAGCGGGAGGGCCGTTTATCGAGCAGTACTTC. This gives the protein CASSQDPLAGGPFIEQYF. The gene calls are TRBV4-1 and TRBJ2-7, with TRBD2 matching over 13 bases. V shed 0 bases and J 6 bases; nucleotides not matched to a gene: 11. The CDR3 length is 18 residues. Germline loops: CDR1 MGHRA, CDR2 YSYEKL.

The chain couples TRBV30 to TRBJ1-5; D remains unclear. The V end was cut by 0 bases, the J end by 4 bases, with 10 bases between. This CDR3 is 14 amino acids long. Germline assignment: CDR1 GTSNPN and CDR2 SVGIG (reference sequence). The DNA for the CDR3 is TGTGCCTGGAGTGTACTAGGGAATAATCAGCCCCAGCATTTT. The encoded protein is CAWSVLGNNQPQHF.

The chain joins TRBV18 to TRBJ2-1; 9 nucleotides line up with TRBD2. CDR3 size: 17 residues. The V gene end was trimmed by 3 bases and the J gene end by 8 bases; junction bases not matched to a gene: 14. Germline CDR1 is KGHSH and CDR2 is LQKENI. CDR3 region: CASSPIGLAGPIDEQFF. CDR3 nucleotides: TGTGCCAGCTCACCCATAGGGCTAGCGGGGCCAATTGATGAGCAGTTCTTC.

The chain is built from TRBV2 and TRBJ1-5, with no clear D. CDR3 length equals 15 residues. Looked up from germline, CDR1 is SNHLY and CDR2 is FYNNEI. Trimming left V 3 bases short and J 0 bases short, with 9 bases between. The CDR3 is CASSDGPTSNQPQHF. The CDR3 DNA reads as TGTGCCAGCAGTGACGGTCCGACTAGCAATCAGCCCCAGCATTTT.

The chain employs TRBV11-3 and TRBJ2-1, with 9 bases aligning to TRBD2. Losses at the gene ends were 1 base for V and 5 bases for J; bases not matched to a gene: 3. CDR1 SGHNT and CDR2 YENEEA come from the germline V gene. The CDR3 loop spans 15 amino acids. CDR3 sequence reads: CASSLGAGGDNEQFF. The CDR3 coding sequence is TGTGCCAGCAGCTTAGGGGCGGGAGGGGACAATGAGCAGTTCTTC.

This clone was counted only a few times. This chain uses TRBV4-2 with TRBJ2-7; possible D gene TRBD1, 5 bases. Trimming shortened V by 0 bases and J by 0 bases, and 12 bases separated the two germline ends. The CDR3 spans 16 residues. The V gene's germline CDR1 is LGHNA and CDR2 YNFKEQ. CDR3 nucleotide sequence: TGTGCCAGCAGCCAAGAAGAAGTAGGGGTCTCCTACGAGCAGTACTTC. It yields the protein CASSQEEVGVSYEQYF.

The V gene is TRBV10-2, the J gene TRBJ2-1; TRBD2 matches at 8 bases. This CDR3 region has 14 residues. Germline V gene data show CDR1 as WSHSY and CDR2 as SAAADI. V trimming: 7 bases; J trimming: 5 bases; junction bases outside the gene matches: 7. This CDR3 reads CASKEAGADNEQFF. CDR3 bases: TGCGCCAGCAAGGAAGCGGGAGCTGACAATGAGCAGTTCTTC.

The chain is built from TRBV7-2 and TRBJ2-1; TRBD2 matches at 9 bases. The junction had 8 bases not matched to a gene; V was cut back by 4 bases and J by 4 bases. From germline, CDR1 is SGHTA and CDR2 FQGNSA. This CDR3 is 16 amino acids long. In DNA, the CDR3 is TGTGCCAGCAGCTCCTACATAGCGGGAGTGTACAATGAGCAGTTCTTC. Translating gives CASSSYIAGVYNEQFF.

This clone was picked up one time. V is TRBV6-1 and J is TRBJ2-5; D is unclear. Between the trimmed V and J ends, which lost 3 bases and 4 bases, there was a span of 3 bases. Germline V CDR1 and CDR2: MNHNS, SASEGT. The CDR3 is 11 residues long. As DNA, the CDR3 is TGTGCCAGCAGTGATGTAGAGACCCAGTACTTC. Its translation is CASSDVETQYF.

The chain combines TRBV2 with TRBJ2-6; D unclear. Per the germline V gene, CDR1 is SNHLY and CDR2 is FYNNEI. The CDR3 is made up of 15 amino acids. The ends were cut back, 3 bases at V and 0 bases at J, with 6 bases in the middle. Here the CDR3 reads CASSDRFSGANVLTF. The CDR3 bases are TGTGCCAGCAGTGACAGGTTCTCTGGGGCCAACGTCCTGACTTTC.

This clone was seen more than once but under ten times. Other nucleotide sequences in the sample specify the same CDR3. The chain recombines TRBV18 with TRBJ2-7, with 8 bases lining up with TRBD1. The V gene end was trimmed by 3 bases and the J gene end by 2 bases; junction bases not matched to a gene: 3. The CDR3 is 14 amino acids. Per germline, CDR1 KGHSH and CDR2 LQKENI. The CDR3 here is CASSPDRVAYEQYF. The CDR3 nucleotides are TGTGCCAGCTCACCGGACAGGGTCGCCTACGAGCAGTACTTC.